This section outlines one TCR beta chain sequence together with its context. Its matching antigen is unknown. The data originate from a study of graft-versus-host responses after intestinal transplantation. Study overall: Every recipient underwent anti-thymocyte globulin induction, then tacrolimus and steroids for roughly 3 years.

Produced via immunoSEQ multiplex PCR; TCRdb's table is partial and in-frame only. The sample carries some 77,000 clones, approximately 92% recorded once. Study conclusions and caveats: With peak circulating GvH clone levels came an association with early post-transplant HvG declines.

Germline CDR1 LNHDA, CDR2 SQIVND (reference sequence). V lost 1 base and J lost 3, with 9 bases in between. The CDR3 contains 15 residues. J is TRBJ1-4 and V is TRBV19; possibly TRBD1 for D (6 bases). Source: PBMCs, taken 98 days after intestinal transplantation. The sequence derives from a human patient who received an intestinal transplant, so some T cells may come from the graft donor. The CDR3 region is CASSIVRGPNEKLFF. Written as DNA, the CDR3 is TGTGCCAGTAGTATAGTTCGGGGGCCTAATGAAAAACTGTTTTTT.